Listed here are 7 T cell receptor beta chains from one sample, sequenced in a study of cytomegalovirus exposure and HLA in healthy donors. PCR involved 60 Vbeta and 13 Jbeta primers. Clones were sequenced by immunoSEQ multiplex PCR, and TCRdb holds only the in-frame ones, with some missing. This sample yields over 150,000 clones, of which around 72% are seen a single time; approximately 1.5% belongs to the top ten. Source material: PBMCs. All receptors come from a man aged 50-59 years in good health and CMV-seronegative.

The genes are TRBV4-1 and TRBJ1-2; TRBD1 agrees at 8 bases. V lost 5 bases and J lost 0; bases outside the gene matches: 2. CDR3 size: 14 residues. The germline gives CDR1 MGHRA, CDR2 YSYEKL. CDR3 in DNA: TGCGCCAGCAGCGGACAGGGAACTAACTATGGCTACACCTTC. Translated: CASSGQGTNYGYTF.

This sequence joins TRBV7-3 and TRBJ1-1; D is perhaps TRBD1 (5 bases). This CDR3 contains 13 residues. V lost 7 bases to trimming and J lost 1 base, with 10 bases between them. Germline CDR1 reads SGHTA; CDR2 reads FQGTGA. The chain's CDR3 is CASTHDRNTEAFF. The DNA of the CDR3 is TGTGCCAGCACTCACGACAGGAACACTGAAGCTTTCTTT.

The CDR3 protein is CASSPGGGHGYTF. CDR3 in DNA: TGCGCCAGCAGCCCCGGGGGGGGGCATGGCTACACCTTC. This rearrangement joins TRBV4-1 to TRBJ1-2, with D maybe TRBD1 (6 bases). Between the trimmed V and J ends, which lost 4 bases and 6 bases, there was a span of 12 bases. This CDR3 spans 13 amino acids. The germline V gene encodes CDR1 MGHRA and CDR2 YSYEKL.

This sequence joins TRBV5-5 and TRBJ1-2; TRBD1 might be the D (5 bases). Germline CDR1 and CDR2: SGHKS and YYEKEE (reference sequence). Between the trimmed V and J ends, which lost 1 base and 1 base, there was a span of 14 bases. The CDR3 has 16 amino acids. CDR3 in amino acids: CASSLLSGSYNYGYTF. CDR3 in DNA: TGTGCCAGCAGCTTGTTATCAGGGTCCTATAACTATGGCTACACCTTC. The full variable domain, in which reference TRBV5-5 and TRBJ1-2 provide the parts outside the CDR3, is DAGVTQSPTHLIKTRGQQVTLRCSPISGHKSVSWYQQVLGQGPQFIFQYYEKEERGRGNFPDRFSARQFPNYSSELNVNALLLGDSALYLCASSLLSGSYNYGYTFGSGTRLTVV.

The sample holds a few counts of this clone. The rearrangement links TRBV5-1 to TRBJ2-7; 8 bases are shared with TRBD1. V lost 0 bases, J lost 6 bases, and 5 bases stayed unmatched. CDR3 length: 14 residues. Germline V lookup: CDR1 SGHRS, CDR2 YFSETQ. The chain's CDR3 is CASSLVSTGVEQYF. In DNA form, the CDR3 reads TGCGCCAGCAGCTTGGTCTCGACAGGGGTCGAGCAGTACTTC.

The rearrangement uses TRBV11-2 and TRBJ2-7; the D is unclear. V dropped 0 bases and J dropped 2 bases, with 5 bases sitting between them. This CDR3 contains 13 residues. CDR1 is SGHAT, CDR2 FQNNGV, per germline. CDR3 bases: TGTGCCAGCAGCTTAGATGGGCCCTACGAGCAGTACTTC. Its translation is CASSLDGPYEQYF.

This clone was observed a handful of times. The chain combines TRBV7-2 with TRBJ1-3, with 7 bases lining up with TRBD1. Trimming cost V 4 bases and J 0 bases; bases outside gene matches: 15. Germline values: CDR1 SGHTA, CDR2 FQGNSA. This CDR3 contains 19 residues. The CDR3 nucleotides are TGTGCCAGCAGCTCCCCGAGGTCGACAGGGTCGAGCTCTGGAAACACCATATATTTT. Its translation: CASSSPRSTGSSSGNTIYF.